This TCR beta chain was obtained from a study of OX40 agonist ivuxolimab in advanced cancers. Study-level information: Partial responses, seen in three patients, involved one hepatocellular carcinoma and two cutaneous melanomas.

Repertoires were generated with immunoSEQ multiplex PCR, while TCRdb's copy carries only in-frame clones and drops some. The sample shows around 21,000 clones, more than 70% of them seen only once. The CDR3 is 14 residues long. CDR1 and CDR2 (germline): MNHEY, SMNVEV (reference sequence). Trimming cost V 6 bases and J 4 bases; bases outside gene matches: 9. V is TRBV27 and J is TRBJ2-7; 7 bases match TRBD2. Source: CD4+ or CD8+ T cells sorted from blood, taken in a trial of the OX40 agonist ivuxolimab. The sequence came from an adult with an advanced solid tumor such as melanoma, head and neck, liver or kidney cancer. The CDR3 DNA reads TGTGCCAGCAGCCGGGGAGGGACCAAATACGAGCAGTACTTC. Residues: CASSRGGTKYEQYF.